The clone carrying this T cell receptor (beta chain) occurred a few times. The CDR3 spans 14 residues. The germline CDR1 and CDR2 sequences are MNHNS and SASEGT. Between the trimmed V and J ends, which lost 10 bases and 3 bases, there was a span of 17 bases. The data originate from a study of blood T cells in healthy people across ages. A second PCR of 7 to 11 cycles used a sample-barcoded 5' primer and a J-beta primer mix. Each CDR3 protein is one row after TCRdb ran MiXCR on the 5' RACE reads. The table shows around 990,000 distinct CDR3 sequences, with around 25% occurring only once. In addition, the sample was reused for a study of T cells of mothers and their children.

J is TRBJ2-3 and V is TRBV6-1, with D unresolved. The sample comprised blood. The TCR sequence derives from a girl aged 2 to 10 in good health. CDR3 in DNA: TGTGCCACAACTTCAGACACACCAACAGATACGCAGTATTTT. As protein: CATTSDTPTDTQYF.